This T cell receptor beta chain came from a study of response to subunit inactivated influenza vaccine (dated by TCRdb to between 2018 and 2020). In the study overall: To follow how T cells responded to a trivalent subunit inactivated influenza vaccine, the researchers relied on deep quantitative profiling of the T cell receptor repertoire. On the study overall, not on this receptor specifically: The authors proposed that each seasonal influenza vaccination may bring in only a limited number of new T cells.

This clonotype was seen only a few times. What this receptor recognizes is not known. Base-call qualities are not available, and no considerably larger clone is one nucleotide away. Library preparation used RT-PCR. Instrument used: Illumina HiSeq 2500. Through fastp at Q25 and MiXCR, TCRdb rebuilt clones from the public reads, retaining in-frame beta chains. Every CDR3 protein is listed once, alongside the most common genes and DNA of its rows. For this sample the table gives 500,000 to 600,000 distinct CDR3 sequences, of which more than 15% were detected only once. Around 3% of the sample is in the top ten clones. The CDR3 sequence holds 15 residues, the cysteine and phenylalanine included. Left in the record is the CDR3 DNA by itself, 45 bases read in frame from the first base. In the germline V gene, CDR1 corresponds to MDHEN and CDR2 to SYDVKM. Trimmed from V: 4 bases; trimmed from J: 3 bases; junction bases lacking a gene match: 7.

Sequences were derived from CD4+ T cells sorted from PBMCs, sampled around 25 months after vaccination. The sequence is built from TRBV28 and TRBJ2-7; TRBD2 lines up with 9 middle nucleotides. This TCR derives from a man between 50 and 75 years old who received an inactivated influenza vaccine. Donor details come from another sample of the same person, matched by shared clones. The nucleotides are TGTGCCAGCAGTTCCTTGGGTAGCGGGAGCTACGAGCAGTACTTC. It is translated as CASSSLGSGSYEQYF.